Detailed here is one T cell receptor (beta chain). As originally analysed: Researchers report that nucleated cell counts were estimated from reference gene primer amplification. Profiling relied on immunoSEQ multiplex PCR, and the TCRdb table lists in-frame clones only, not all of them. The V and J calls and the clone size are those of that table, but D and trimming were determined from the DNA. The sample lists about 30,000 clones; approximately 90% were seen once. This specimen comes from a study of blood T cell repertoires in COVID-19. Turning to the study itself: Material from acute and convalescent COVID-19 was sourced from the United States, Italy and Spain. T cells, B-cell-depleted T cells, or PBMCs provided the cDNA or gDNA that served as material.

The material sequenced was peripheral blood. The TCR originated in a human donor in a cohort sampled during active COVID-19.

The CDR3 DNA sequence: TGTGCCAGCAGCCAGGGACAGGGGTCGCATGAGCAGTTCTTC. Protein: CASSQGQGSHEQFF. The chain combines TRBV7-2 with TRBJ2-1; 10 bases map to TRBD1. This CDR3 is 14 amino acids long. Germline V gives CDR1 SGHTA, CDR2 FQGNSA. Trimming took 5 bases from V and 8 from J; bases not matched to a gene: 6.